This entry lists 14 T cell receptor beta chains sequenced from one sample in a study of cytomegalovirus exposure and HLA in healthy donors. 60 Vbeta and 13 Jbeta primers were used in PCR. The table came from immunoSEQ multiplex PCR; TCRdb's copy has only in-frame clones and leaves some out. The sample consists of 140,000 or so clones, approximately 79% of them appearing once. Sequences were obtained from PBMCs. The receptor source for this set is a man younger than 35 in good health and CMV-seropositive.

The chain uses TRBV10-3 and TRBJ2-2, with 9 bases aligning to TRBD2. Germline CDR1 and CDR2: ENHRY and SYGVKD. The CDR3 extends over 16 amino acids. Losses at the gene ends were 11 bases for V and 0 bases for J; bases not matched to a gene: 10. For the CDR3, the DNA is TGTGCCTCCGAGGCTAGCGGGGCTACGAACACCGGGGAGCTGTTTTTT. Amino acid sequence: CASEASGATNTGELFF.

V usage is TRBV7-2 and J usage is TRBJ1-2, with TRBD1 matching over 10 bases. From germline, CDR1 is SGHTA and CDR2 FQGNSA. This CDR3 has 13 amino acids. V shed 2 bases and J 9 bases; nucleotides not matched to a gene: 3. CDR3 loop: CASSLRGQGSYTF. CDR3 nucleotides: TGTGCCAGCAGCTTAAGGGGACAGGGGAGCTACACCTTC.

This chain joins TRBV7-9 and TRBJ1-1, with no clear D. CDR3 length: 12 residues. V lost 5 bases to trimming and J lost 6 bases, with 10 bases between them. Germline lookup yields CDR1 SEHNR and CDR2 FQNEAQ (reference sequence). CDR3 DNA sequence: TGTGCCAGCAGCCCGACCGGGGCTGAAGCTTTCTTT. This codes for CASSPTGAEAFF.

The chain employs TRBV7-2 and TRBJ2-2; D uncertain. This CDR3 region has 16 residues. Trimming pared 5 bases from V and 0 bases from J, leaving 13 bases between. In germline, CDR1 is SGHTA, CDR2 FQGNSA. The chain's CDR3 is CASSPQRHANTGELFF. The CDR3 DNA sequence: TGTGCCAGCAGCCCCCAGCGCCACGCGAACACCGGGGAGCTGTTTTTT.

In this sample, this clone turned up a few times. A junction end diverges from the germline sequence, so it may reflect a read error. The rearrangement uses TRBV7-7 and TRBJ2-1; a possible D gene is TRBD1 (6 bases). The CDR3 consists of 14 residues. Germline V gene data show CDR1 as SSHAT and CDR2 as FNYEAQ (reference sequence). The CDR3 DNA reads as TGTGCTAGCAGCTTATCCTTTGGGGGCCCTGAGCAGTTCTTC. Protein product: CASSLSFGGPEQFF.

This rearrangement joins TRBV29-1 to TRBJ1-4; 11 nucleotides agree with TRBD1. Germline V gene lookup returns CDR1 SQVTM and CDR2 ANQGSEA. Trimming cost V 2 bases and J 8 bases; bases outside gene matches: 4. CDR3 size: 14 residues. CDR3 residues: CSVEMDRGREKLFF. In DNA form, the CDR3 reads TGCAGCGTTGAAATGGACAGGGGGCGCGAAAAACTGTTTTTT.

This chain's CDR3 is CASSPNRNSPLHF. The CDR3 bases are TGTGCCAGCTCACCGAACAGGAATTCACCCCTCCACTTT. V gene TRBV18 combines with J gene TRBJ1-6; perhaps TRBD1 as D (5 bases). The CDR3 has 13 amino acids. The germline V and J ends were trimmed by 3 bases and 7 bases, with 7 bases remaining between them. Germline V gene sequence: CDR1 KGHSH, CDR2 LQKENI. The full variable domain, with the rest looked up from reference TRBV18 and TRBJ1-6, is NAGVMQNPRHLVRRRGQEARLRCSPMKGHSHVYWYRQLPEEGLKFMVYLQKENIIDESGMPKERFSAEFPKEGPSILRIQQVVRGDSAAYFCASSPNRNSPLHFGNGTRLTVT.

The V gene is TRBV28, the J gene TRBJ1-1; no clear D. Looked up from germline, CDR1 is MDHEN and CDR2 is SYDVKM. The CDR3 covers 14 residues. V was shortened by 7 bases and J by 2 bases, with 14 bases between the two germline ends. This CDR3 is CASTTPGFNTEAFF. For the CDR3, the DNA is TGTGCCAGCACTACCCCGGGATTTAACACTGAAGCTTTCTTT.

The chain carries TRBV19 and TRBJ2-7, with D possibly TRBD2 on 7 matching bases. V lost 1 base and J lost 3, with 13 bases in between. The CDR3 is 15 amino acids. Germline-derived CDR1 and CDR2 are LNHDA and SQIVND (reference sequence). Written as DNA, the CDR3 is TGTGCCAGTAGTATAGCCCCGGGGGGCAGCTACGAGCAGTACTTC. As protein: CASSIAPGGSYEQYF.

The chain has TRBV6-5 and TRBJ2-5; D is perhaps TRBD1 (6 bases). The DNA end favors TRBJ2-7, so the J call may be wrong. This CDR3 is built from 16 residues. From germline, CDR1 is MNHEY and CDR2 SVGAGI. In nucleotides, the CDR3 is TGTGCCAGCAGTTACACGGCAGGGGAATTGGTCTACGAGCAGTACTTC. Residues: CASSYTAGELVYEQYF.

The V and J genes are TRBV28 and TRBJ2-2; a weak D match, TRBD2 (6 bases). Between the trimmed V and J ends, which lost 7 bases and 3 bases, there was a span of 15 bases. This CDR3 is 15 amino acids long. CDR1 is MDHEN and CDR2 is SYDVKM in the germline V gene. CDR3 coding DNA: TGTGCCAGCACGGCCGGGACTTCAGACACCGGGGAGCTGTTTTTT. Translated: CASTAGTSDTGELFF.

The rearrangement joins TRBV1 to TRBJ1-2; TRBD1 is the table's D call and was not checked against the DNA. TRBV1 is a recognized pseudogene. The CDR3 is made up of 14 amino acids. The CDR3 DNA reads as TGCACCAGCAGCCAAGAGGACAGGCGGGGTGGCTACACCTTC. Translated, it gives CTSSQEDRRGGYTF.

The rearrangement uses TRBV30 and TRBJ1-5, with TRBD1 identical over 7 bases. This CDR3 contains 14 residues. Germline V lookup: CDR1 GTSNPN, CDR2 SVGIG (reference sequence). The junction had 7 bases not matched to a gene; V was cut back by 3 bases and J by 5 bases. The CDR3 reads CAWRPRTGDQPQHF. CDR3 DNA sequence: TGTGCCTGGAGGCCCCGGACAGGAGATCAGCCCCAGCATTTT.

The J gene is TRBJ2-7, the V gene TRBV7-6, with a possible D match to TRBD2 (6 bases). Trimming took 5 bases from V and 0 from J, leaving 20 bases between them. From germline, CDR1 is SGHVS and CDR2 FNYEAQ. This CDR3 comprises 17 residues. The CDR3 region has the DNA TGTGCCAGCAGCCCCACACCGACCCGCGGGGTCTCCTACGAGCAGTACTTC. This encodes CASSPTPTRGVSYEQYF.